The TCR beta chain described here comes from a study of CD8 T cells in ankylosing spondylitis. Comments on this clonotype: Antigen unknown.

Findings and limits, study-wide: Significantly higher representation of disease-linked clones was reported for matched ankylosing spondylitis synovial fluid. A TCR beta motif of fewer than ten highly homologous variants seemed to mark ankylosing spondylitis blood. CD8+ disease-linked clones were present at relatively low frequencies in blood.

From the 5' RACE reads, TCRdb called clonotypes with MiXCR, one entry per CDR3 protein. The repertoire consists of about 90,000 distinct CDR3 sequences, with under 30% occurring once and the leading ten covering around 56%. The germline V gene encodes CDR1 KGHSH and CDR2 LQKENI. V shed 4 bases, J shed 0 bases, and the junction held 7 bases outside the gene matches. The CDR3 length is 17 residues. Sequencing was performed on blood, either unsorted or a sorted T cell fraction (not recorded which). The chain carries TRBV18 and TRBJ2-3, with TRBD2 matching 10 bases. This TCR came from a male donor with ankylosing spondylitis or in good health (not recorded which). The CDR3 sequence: CASSRRTSGSSTDTQYF. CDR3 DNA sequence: TGTGCCAGCTCACGGAGGACTAGCGGATCTAGCACAGATACGCAGTATTTT.